This passage covers 9 T cell receptor beta chains from one sample sequenced in a study of cytomegalovirus exposure and HLA in healthy donors. In the PCR, 60 Vbeta and 13 Jbeta primers were used. Sequencing was performed with immunoSEQ multiplex PCR; in TCRdb, only in-frame clones are kept and a portion is missing. The table lists around 230,000 clones, roughly 84% of them singletons. Material for sequencing was PBMCs. The receptors derive from a girl aged 2 to 10 in good health and CMV-seronegative.

This rearrangement joins TRBV5-1 to TRBJ2-7, with D perhaps matching TRBD2 (7 bases). CDR3 length: 16 residues. CDR1 is SGHRS and CDR2 is YFSETQ in the germline V gene. V shed 0 bases and J shed 3 bases, with 16 bases lying between them. The CDR3: CASSLADGGGLYEQYF. For the CDR3, the DNA is TGCGCCAGCAGCTTGGCCGACGGCGGGGGCCTCTACGAGCAGTACTTC. Variable domain in full (rest from reference TRBV5-1 and TRBJ2-7): KAGVTQTPRYLIKTRGQQVTLSCSPISGHRSVSWYQQTPGQGLQFLFEYFSETQRNKGNFPGRFSGRQFSNSRSEMNVSTLELGDSALYLCASSLADGGGLYEQYFGPGTRLTVT.

This clone has just one count. Other DNA sequences in this specimen translate into the identical CDR3. The genes are TRBV2 and TRBJ2-1; TRBD2 matches 8 bases. J lost 8 bases, V lost 6 bases, and 12 bases had no gene match. CDR1 SNHLY and CDR2 FYNNEI come from the germline V gene. CDR3 length equals 15 residues. CDR3 bases: TGTGCCAGCAGCGTCAGCGGGAGAGTCGGTTATGAGCAGTTCTTC. Translated: CASSVSGRVGYEQFF.

The chain is built from TRBV2 and TRBJ2-7; tentatively, D is TRBD1 (6 bases). The CDR3 loop spans 12 amino acids. The V gene lost 8 bases and the J gene lost 3 bases, with 11 bases spanning the gap. CDR1 is SNHLY, CDR2 FYNNEI, per germline. CDR3 sequence: CASEDSDYEQYF. The CDR3 coding sequence is TGTGCCAGCGAGGACAGTGACTACGAGCAGTACTTC.

The genes are TRBV5-1 and TRBJ2-7; the match to TRBD1 covers 7 bases. The germline CDR1 and CDR2 sequences are SGHRS and YFSETQ. Trimming cost V 6 bases and J 2 bases; bases outside gene matches: 11. The CDR3 sequence is 15 residues long. The CDR3 sequence: CASNFFPGQTYEQYF. As DNA, the CDR3 is TGCGCCAGCAATTTCTTTCCGGGACAGACCTACGAGCAGTACTTC.

The CDR3 DNA follows: TGTGCCAGCAGTCCCCGCGGGGAGGGGCAGTACTTC. Its protein is CASSPRGEGQYF. V and J are TRBV6-1 and TRBJ2-7, with 7 bases that match TRBD2. Germline V gene data show CDR1 as MNHNS and CDR2 as SASEGT. J lost 9 bases, V lost 5 bases, and 7 bases had no gene match. CDR3 size: 12 residues.

The J gene is TRBJ1-5, the V gene TRBV7-9; 7 nucleotides agree with TRBD1. This CDR3 spans 13 amino acids. The germline V gene encodes CDR1 SEHNR and CDR2 FQNEAQ (reference sequence). The trim removed 3 bases at V and 6 bases at J, leaving 2 bases unmatched. CDR3 loop: CASSLTGSQPQHF. In nucleotides, the CDR3 is TGTGCCAGCAGCTTGACAGGGAGTCAGCCCCAGCATTTT. The whole variable domain, filled in from reference TRBV7-9 and TRBJ1-5, reads DTGVSQNPRHKITKRGQNVTFRCDPISEHNRLYWYRQTLGQGPEFLTYFQNEAQLEKSRLLSDRFSAERPKGSFSTLEIQRTEQGDSAMYLCASSLTGSQPQHFGDGTRLSIL.

This clone was observed a few times. V is TRBV9 and J is TRBJ2-1; a weak D match, TRBD1 (6 bases). The CDR3 extends over 13 amino acids. CDR1 and CDR2 (germline): SGDLS, YYNGEE. The ends were cut back, 0 bases at V and 7 bases at J, with 8 bases in the middle. In nucleotides, the CDR3 is TGTGCCAGCAGCGTAGAACAGGGAAATGAGCAGTTCTTC. Translation gives CASSVEQGNEQFF. The full variable domain, in which reference TRBV9 and TRBJ2-1 provide the parts outside the CDR3, is DSGVTQTPKHLITATGQRVTLRCSPRSGDLSVYWYQQSLDQGLQFLIQYYNGEERAKGNILERFSAQQFPDLHSELNLSSLELGDSALYFCASSVEQGNEQFFGPGTRLTVL.

This clone has a single count. The chain has TRBV2 and TRBJ2-7; 9 bases agree with TRBD2. Germline V lookup: CDR1 SNHLY, CDR2 FYNNEI. The CDR3 is 14 amino acids. With V trimmed by 9 bases and J by 3 bases, 9 bases remained unmatched. The CDR3 DNA is TGTGCCAGTCTGTTAGCGGGGGCCCGCTACGAGCAGTACTTC. This encodes CASLLAGARYEQYF.

The rearrangement uses TRBV28 and TRBJ2-5; D is uncertain. The germline V and J ends were trimmed by 7 bases and 5 bases, with 14 bases remaining between them. Germline-derived CDR1 and CDR2 are MDHEN and SYDVKM. The CDR3 is made up of 13 amino acids. CDR3 in DNA: TGTGCCAGCACTCCCGAGCTTCGGGAGACCCAGTACTTC. It encodes CASTPELRETQYF.